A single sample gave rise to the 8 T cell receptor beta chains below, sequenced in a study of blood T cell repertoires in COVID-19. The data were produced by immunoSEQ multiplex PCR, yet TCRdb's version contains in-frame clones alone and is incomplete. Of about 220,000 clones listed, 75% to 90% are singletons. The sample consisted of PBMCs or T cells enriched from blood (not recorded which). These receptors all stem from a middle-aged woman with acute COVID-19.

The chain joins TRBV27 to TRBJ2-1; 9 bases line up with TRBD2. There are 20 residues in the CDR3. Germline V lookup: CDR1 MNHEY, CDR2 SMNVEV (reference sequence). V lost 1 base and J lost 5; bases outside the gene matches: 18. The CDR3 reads CASSLLGRASGELGDNEQFF. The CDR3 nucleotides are TGTGCCAGCAGTTTATTGGGTCGGGCTAGCGGGGAACTGGGCGACAATGAGCAGTTCTTC.

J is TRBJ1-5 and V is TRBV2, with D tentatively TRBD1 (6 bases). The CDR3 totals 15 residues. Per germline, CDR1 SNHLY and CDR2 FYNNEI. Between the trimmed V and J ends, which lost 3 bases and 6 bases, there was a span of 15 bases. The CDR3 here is CASSEARGQGQPQHF. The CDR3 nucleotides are TGTGCCAGCAGTGAGGCCAGGGGTCAGGGTCAGCCCCAGCATTTT.

For the CDR3, the DNA is TGTGCCAGCAGTGGGACACCCGGGAGCAATCAGCCCCAGCATTTT. Protein: CASSGTPGSNQPQHF. J is TRBJ1-5 and V is TRBV7-2, with D possibly matching TRBD1 (6 bases). The V gene lost 6 bases and the J gene lost 1 base, with 13 bases spanning the gap. The CDR3 extends over 15 amino acids. From germline, CDR1 is SGHTA and CDR2 FQGNSA.

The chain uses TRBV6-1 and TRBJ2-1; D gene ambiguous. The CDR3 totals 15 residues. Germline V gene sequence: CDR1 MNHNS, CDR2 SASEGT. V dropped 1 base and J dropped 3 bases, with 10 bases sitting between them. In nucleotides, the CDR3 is TGTGCCAGCAGTGAAGTGGGCAGTGGCTACAATGAGCAGTTCTTC. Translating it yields CASSEVGSGYNEQFF.

CDR3 residues: CASSQGYGYTF. The CDR3 DNA is TGCGCCAGCAGCCAGGGCTATGGCTACACCTTC. The chain employs TRBV5-1 and TRBJ1-2; tentatively, D is TRBD1 (5 bases). Per germline, CDR1 SGHRS and CDR2 YFSETQ. The CDR3 loop spans 11 amino acids. V lost 4 bases and J lost 4, with 5 bases in between.

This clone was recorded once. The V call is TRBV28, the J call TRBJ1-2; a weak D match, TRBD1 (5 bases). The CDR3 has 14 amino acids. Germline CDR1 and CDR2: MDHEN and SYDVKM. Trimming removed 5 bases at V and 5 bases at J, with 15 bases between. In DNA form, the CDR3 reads TGTGCCAGCAGTCCAAGAGCCCCAGGGTATGGCTACACCTTC. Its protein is CASSPRAPGYGYTF.

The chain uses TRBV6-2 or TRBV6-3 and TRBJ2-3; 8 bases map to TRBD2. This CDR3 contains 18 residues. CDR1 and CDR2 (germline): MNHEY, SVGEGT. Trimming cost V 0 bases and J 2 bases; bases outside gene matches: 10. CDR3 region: CASSYSASQRGITDTQYF. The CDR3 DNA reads TGTGCCAGCAGTTACTCGGCCTCTCAGCGGGGGATCACAGATACGCAGTATTTT.

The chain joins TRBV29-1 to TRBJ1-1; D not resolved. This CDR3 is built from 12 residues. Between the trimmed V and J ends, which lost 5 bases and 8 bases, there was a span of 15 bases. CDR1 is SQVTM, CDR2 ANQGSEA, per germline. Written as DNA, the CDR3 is TGCAGCGTTTACCTTGAGGCAGCCGAAGCTTTCTTT. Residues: CSVYLEAAEAFF.